This TCR beta chain was recorded in a study of OX40 agonist ivuxolimab in advanced cancers. The protocol was immunoSEQ multiplex PCR, while the TCRdb copy is restricted to in-frame clones and leaves out a portion. The top ten clones hold 23% of a sample with 66,000 or so clones, about 90% of them seen once. This CDR3 has 15 amino acids. Germline values: CDR1 LNHDA, CDR2 SQIVND (reference sequence). V dropped 3 bases and J dropped 12; count of bases not matched to a gene: 12. Turning to this clone: Its target is not known.

The timepoints at which blood was sampled were baseline, cycle 4 day 1, and cycle 7 day 1. Study-wide points: Clonal expansion by week 6 occurred in CD4+ and CD8+ blood T cells (at 0.1 to 3.0 mg/kg).

This TCR was sampled from an adult with an advanced solid tumor such as melanoma, head and neck, liver or kidney cancer. The J gene is TRBJ2-1, the V gene TRBV19, with TRBD2 identical over 9 bases. This specimen was CD4+ or CD8+ T cells sorted from blood, taken in a trial of the OX40 agonist ivuxolimab. CDR3 region: CASSILSGRVLRQFF. The CDR3 DNA reads as TGTGCCAGTAGTATTCTTAGCGGGAGAGTCCTAAGGCAGTTCTTC. Full variable domain (missing parts from reference TRBV19 and TRBJ2-1): DGGITQSPKYLFRKEGQNVTLSCEQNLNHDAMYWYRQDPGQGLRLIYYSQIVNDFQKGDIAEGYSVSREKKESFPLTVTSAQKNPTAFYLCASSILSGRVLRQFFGPGTRLTVL.